This T cell receptor (beta chain) was sequenced during a study of T cells in Graves' hyperthyroidism and ophthalmopathy. Study-wide results and caveats: The model identified upcoming ophthalmopathy a median approximately six months ahead of onset.

There are many counts of this clonotype. Its matching antigen is unknown. Amplified regions were TCR beta CDR3 sequences from RNA transcripts. Primed by the HTBI set, a first-round RT-PCR was run on the TCR CDR3. Via MiXCR, TCRdb re-called the multiplex PCR reads, giving one row per CDR3 protein. The data hold hundreds of thousands of distinct CDR3 sequences, with 15% to 20% observed a single time. The CDR3 has 15 amino acids. Germline CDR1 DFQATT, CDR2 SNEGSKA (reference sequence). V dropped 5 bases and J dropped 7 bases, with 21 bases sitting between them. Diagnoses used clinical symptoms, serum thyroxine and TRAb, thyroid ultrasound and orbital computed tomography. Fresh 10 ml peripheral blood yielded PBMCs.

This TCR came from a woman aged 18-29 years with Graves' hyperthyroidism. The specimen was blood. The chain carries TRBV20-1 and TRBJ1-5; D remains unclear. CDR3 sequence: CSARESPILRQPQHF. DNA for the CDR3: TGCAGTGCTCGGGAGTCACCGATACTCAGACAGCCCCAGCATTTT.